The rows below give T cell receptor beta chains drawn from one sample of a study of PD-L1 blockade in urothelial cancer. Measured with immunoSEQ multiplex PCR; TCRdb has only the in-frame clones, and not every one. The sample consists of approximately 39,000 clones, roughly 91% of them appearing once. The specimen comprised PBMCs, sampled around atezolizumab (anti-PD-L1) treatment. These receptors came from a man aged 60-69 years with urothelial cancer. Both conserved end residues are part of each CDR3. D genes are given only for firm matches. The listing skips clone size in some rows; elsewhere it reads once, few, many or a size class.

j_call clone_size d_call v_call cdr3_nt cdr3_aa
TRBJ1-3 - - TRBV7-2 TGTGCCAGCAGCACTACGGGACACCGAAGCTCTGGAAACACCATATATTTT CASSTTGHRSSGNTIYF
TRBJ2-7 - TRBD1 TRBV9 TGTGCCAGCAGCGGTCCGGGACAGGGGAGTAACGAGCAGTACTTC CASSGPGQGSNEQYF
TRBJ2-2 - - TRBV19 TGTGCCAGTAGTATAGGACAGGGAGGTGTATCCGGGGAGCTGTTTTTT CASSIGQGGVSGELFF
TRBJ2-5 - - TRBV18 TGTGCCAGCTCACCAGTGGAGCAAGAGACCCAGTACTTC CASSPVEQETQYF
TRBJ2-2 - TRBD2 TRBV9 TGTGCCAGCAGCCGGGGGGGCCCCCAGAACACCGGGGAGCTGTTTTTT CASSRGGPQNTGELFF
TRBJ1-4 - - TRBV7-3 TGTGCCAGCAGCTCCTTCCCGGGACTTTTAAAACTGTTTTTT CASSSFPGLLKLFF
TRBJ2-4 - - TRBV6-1 TGTGCCAGCAGTGAACTTACTAGCCTTGTCAAAAACATTCAGTACTTC CASSELTSLVKNIQYF
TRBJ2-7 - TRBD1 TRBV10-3 TGTGCCATCAACCGACAGGGATGGGACGAGCAGTACTTC CAINRQGWDEQYF
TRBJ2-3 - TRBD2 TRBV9 TGTGCCAGCAGCGCGGGACTAGCGGGGGGGCTGGCTAACACAGATACGCAGTATTTT CASSAGLAGGLANTDTQYF
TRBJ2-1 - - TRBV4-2 TGTGCCAGCAGCCAAGGTACTATCAACCGCGAGCAGTTCTTC CASSQGTINREQFF
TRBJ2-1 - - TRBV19 TGTGCCAGTAGTATAGATCGCAGGGGCAGGAATCAAAATGAGCAGTTCTTC CASSIDRRGRNQNEQFF
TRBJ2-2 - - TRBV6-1 TGTGCCAGCAGTGGGGGGTCGGGGGACACCGGGGAGCTGTTTTTT CASSGGSGDTGELFF
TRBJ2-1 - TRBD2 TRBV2 TGTGCCAGCAGTGACAGCGGGGGGCCCTCGAATGAGCAGTTCTTC CASSDSGGPSNEQFF
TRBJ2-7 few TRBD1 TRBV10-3 TGTGCCATCAGTGACCAGGCGGGACAGGGGTATGGGGAGCAGTACTTC CAISDQAGQGYGEQYF
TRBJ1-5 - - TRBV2 TGTGCCAGCAGTGACGGGAATAGCAATCAGCCCCAGCATTTT CASSDGNSNQPQHF
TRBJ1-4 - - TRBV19 TGTGCCAGTAGTCCCCCAAATGAAAAACTGTTTTTT CASSPPNEKLFF
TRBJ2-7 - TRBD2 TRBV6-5 TGTGCCAGCAAGTGGGCGGGAGGGAACTCCTACGAGCAGTACTTC CASKWAGGNSYEQYF
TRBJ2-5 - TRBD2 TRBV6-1 TGTGCCAGCAGTGAAACCCCCGGGGGGGCCACACAGACCCAGTACTTC CASSETPGGATQTQYF
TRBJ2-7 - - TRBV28 TGTGCCAGCAGTTTATATTCCAGCATGCGGGGGGCCGGGACAGGGTCCTACGAGCAGTACTTC CASSLYSSMRGAGTGSYEQYF
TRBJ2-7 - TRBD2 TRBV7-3 TGTGCCAGCAGCTTAATGGGACTAGCAGGCGAGCAGTACTTC CASSLMGLAGEQYF
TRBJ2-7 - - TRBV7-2 TGTGCCAGCAGCTTAAACGGTCACTCCTACGAGCAGTACTTC CASSLNGHSYEQYF
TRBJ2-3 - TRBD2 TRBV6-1 TGTGCCAGCAGTGTGAGCGGGGGCACAGATACGCAGTATTTT CASSVSGGTDTQYF
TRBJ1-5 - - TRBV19 TGTGCCAGTAATACAGGACGGCTTAATCAGCCCCAGCATTTT CASNTGRLNQPQHF
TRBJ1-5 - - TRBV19 TGTGCCAGTAGCTACGGACAGAACAATCAGCCCCAGCATTTT CASSYGQNNQPQHF
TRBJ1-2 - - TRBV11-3 TGTGCCAGCGGGTTACGGGGTAACTATGGCTACACCTTC CASGLRGNYGYTF
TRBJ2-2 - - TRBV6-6 TGTGCCAGCAGTTACTCCAGGGGAGGGGACGGGGAGCTGTTTTTT CASSYSRGGDGELFF
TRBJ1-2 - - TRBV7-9 TGTGCCAGCAGCACGGGACAACCCGGGGACGATGGCTACACCTTC CASSTGQPGDDGYTF
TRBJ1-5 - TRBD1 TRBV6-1 TGTGCCAGCAGCGCGGGACAGGGAGGGGTTCAGCCCCAGCATTTT CASSAGQGGVQPQHF
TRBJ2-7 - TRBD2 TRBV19 TGTGCCAGTACCTCCGAATCGACGGGAGGGGGCGAGCAGTACTTC CASTSESTGGGEQYF
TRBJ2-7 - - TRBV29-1 TGCAGCGTTGGTAGGAGGGAAGGCGAGCAGTACTTC CSVGRREGEQYF
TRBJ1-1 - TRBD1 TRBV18 TGTGCCAGCTCACCCCCGGGGACAGGGATGAACACTGAAGCTTTCTTT CASSPPGTGMNTEAFF
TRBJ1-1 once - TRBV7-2 TGTGCCAGCAGCTTAATCCAGGGCGGTGAAGCTTTCTTT CASSLIQGGEAFF
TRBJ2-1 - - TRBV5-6 TGTGCCAGCAGGAGAACTAGTTCAGTCGGTGAGCAGTTCTTC CASRRTSSVGEQFF
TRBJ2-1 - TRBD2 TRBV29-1 TGCAGCGTTGAGGGGACTAGCGGGGGGGCGGATGAGCAGTTCTTC CSVEGTSGGADEQFF
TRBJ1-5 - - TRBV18 TGTGCCAGCTCACCACCGAGCAGGCCCAGGGCCCAGCATTTT CASSPPSRPRAQHF
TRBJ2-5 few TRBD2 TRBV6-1 TGTGCCAGCAGTGACCTGGGACTAGCGGGAGAGACCCAGTACTTC CASSDLGLAGETQYF
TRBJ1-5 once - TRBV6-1 TGTGCCAGCAGTGAAGTCCTGTCGCCCCAGCATTTT CASSEVLSPQHF
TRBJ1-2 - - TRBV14 TGTGCCAGCAGCCAGGGAGGGGTTGGTGGCTACACCTTC CASSQGGVGGYTF
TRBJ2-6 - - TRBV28 TGTGCCAGCAGGGAAAACAGGGATTCTGGGGCCAACGTCCTGACTTTC CASRENRDSGANVLTF
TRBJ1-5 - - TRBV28 TGTGCCAGCAGTTTAGAGGGCCCACGGCCCCAGCATTTT CASSLEGPRPQHF
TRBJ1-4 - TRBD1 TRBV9 TGTGCCAGCAGCGATTCCGGGACAGGGGGTGAAAAACTGTTTTTT CASSDSGTGGEKLFF
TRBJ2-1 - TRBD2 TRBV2 TGTGCCACCTTAGCGGGGGGGCTTCTGGATGAGCAGTTCTTC CATLAGGLLDEQFF
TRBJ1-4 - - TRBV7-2 TGTGCCAGCAGCCGAGACAGTGAAAAACTGTTTTTT CASSRDSEKLFF
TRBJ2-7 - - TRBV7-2 TGTGCCAGCAGCTCCGGGACAATGGGTGGCGAGCAGTACTTC CASSSGTMGGEQYF
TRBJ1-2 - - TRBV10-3 TGTGCCATCAGTCGGGTCAGGGAAGGGGACTACACCTTC CAISRVREGDYTF
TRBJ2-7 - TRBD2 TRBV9 TGTGCCAGCGGTTCGGGACTAGCGGGATCGCCCTACGAGCAGTACTTC CASGSGLAGSPYEQYF
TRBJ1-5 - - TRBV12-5 TGTGCTAGTGGTTCCCCCGGGACTGGGGGTTCGGCCCAGCATTTT CASGSPGTGGSAQHF
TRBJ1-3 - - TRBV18 TGTGCCAGCTCAGTGGACGGGAGCTCTGGAAACACCATATATTTT CASSVDGSSGNTIYF